These 21 T cell receptor beta chains originate from one sample sequenced in a study of T cells in Graves' hyperthyroidism and ophthalmopathy (dated by TCRdb to the late 2010s). Libraries were made using multiplex PCR. Sequencing relied on an Illumina HiSeq 2000. The TCR beta CDR3 regions were amplified from the RNA transcripts. A first-round RT-PCR of the TCR CDR3 used the HTBI primer set with the Qiagen OneStep RT-PCR kit. TCRdb ran its own pipeline on the public reads, namely fastp trimming at Q25 and MiXCR clone calling, and kept in-frame beta chains. Each entry merges the rows of one CDR3 protein and shows their most common DNA and genes. This sample comprises roughly 380,000 distinct CDR3 sequences, roughly 15% of them detected only once. About 5% of the sample is in the top ten clones. Sequencing was performed on blood. The source is a woman aged 18-29 years with Graves' hyperthyroidism.

The chain combines TRBV27 with TRBJ1-5; D is uncertain. Trimming cost V 5 bases and J 3 bases, with 14 bases left between them. CDR3 length: 15 residues. Per the germline V gene, CDR1 is MNHEY and CDR2 is SMNVEV (reference sequence). The CDR3 protein is CASSGIGEINQPQHF. CDR3 in DNA: TGTGCCAGCAGTGGGATCGGAGAAATCAATCAGCCCCAGCATTTT.

This clonotype was picked up many times. The genes are TRBV5-1 and TRBJ1-1, with 8 bases matching TRBD1. Germline values: CDR1 SGHRS, CDR2 YFSETQ. With V trimmed by 7 bases and J by 1 base, 6 bases remained unmatched. CDR3 length: 14 residues. CDR3 in amino acids: CASAQGAGNTEAFF. The CDR3 bases are TGCGCCAGCGCCCAGGGGGCAGGGAACACTGAAGCTTTCTTT.

This clonotype was counted at least ten times. This chain uses TRBV20-1 with TRBJ2-3; 7 nucleotides line up with TRBD2. Losses at the gene ends were 0 bases for V and 0 bases for J; bases not matched to a gene: 6. Germline V gene lookup returns CDR1 DFQATT and CDR2 SNEGSKA (reference sequence). The CDR3 is made up of 16 amino acids. The CDR3 here is CSARDEAGPSTDTQYF. The CDR3 DNA sequence: TGCAGTGCTAGAGACGAAGCGGGGCCTAGCACAGATACGCAGTATTTT.

J is TRBJ2-1 and V is TRBV20-1; unclear D gene. V lost 2 bases and J lost 2, with 4 bases in between. Per the germline V gene, CDR1 is DFQATT and CDR2 is SNEGSKA (reference sequence). The CDR3 contains 12 residues. Here the CDR3 reads CSARQTYNEQFF. DNA of the CDR3: TGCAGTGCTAGACAGACCTACAATGAGCAGTTCTTC.

This clonotype was seen ten or more times. CDR3 protein: CASSSDSLALYNEQFF. Here the CDR3 DNA reads TGTGCCAGCAGCTCCGACAGCTTAGCTCTCTACAATGAGCAGTTCTTC. V is TRBV7-9 and J is TRBJ2-1; possibly TRBD1 for D (5 bases). Between the trimmed V and J ends, which lost 4 bases and 3 bases, there was a span of 16 bases. The CDR3 length is 16 residues. Germline CDR1 reads SEHNR; CDR2 reads FQNEAQ (reference sequence).

The V call is TRBV28, the J call TRBJ1-2; tentatively, D is TRBD1 (5 bases). CDR3 length: 13 amino acids. Germline V CDR1 and CDR2: MDHEN, SYDVKM. Trimming took off 3 bases at V and 1 base at J, with 6 bases between the two ends. For the CDR3, the DNA is TGTGCCAGCAGTTTGACAGTTAACTATGGCTACACCTTC. It encodes CASSLTVNYGYTF.

DNA for the CDR3: TGTGCCAGTAGTAGTTCGTCGGACAGATTCAATCAGCCCCAGCATTTT. Encoded protein: CASSSSSDRFNQPQHF. V and J are TRBV19 and TRBJ1-5, with D possibly TRBD1 on 6 matching bases. V dropped 4 bases and J dropped 3 bases, with 16 bases sitting between them. This CDR3 spans 16 amino acids. Germline lookup yields CDR1 LNHDA and CDR2 SQIVND (reference sequence).

The table lists this clonotype with a few counts. The chain is built from TRBV20-1 and TRBJ2-2; 14 bases fit TRBD2. This CDR3 region has 19 residues. J was trimmed by 4 bases and V by 0 bases; bases with no gene match: 10. Germline CDR1 reads DFQATT; CDR2 reads SNEGSKA (reference sequence). CDR3 DNA: TGCAGTGCTAGAGATCCCGGGACTAGCGGGAGATGGGGCACCGGGGAGCTGTTTTTT. Residues: CSARDPGTSGRWGTGELFF.

In this sample, this clonotype turned up many times. This chain connects TRBV28 to TRBJ1-1; D unclear. The CDR3 is made up of 16 amino acids. From germline, CDR1 is MDHEN and CDR2 SYDVKM. V lost 2 bases to trimming and J lost 0 bases, with 13 bases between them. The CDR3 region is CASSLRRPRMNTEAFF. For the CDR3, the DNA is TGTGCCAGCAGTTTAAGGCGTCCCAGAATGAACACTGAAGCTTTCTTT.

Notes on this clonotype: A read error is possible here, since a much larger clone lies one base away. The V and J genes are TRBV7-9 and TRBJ1-4, with unresolved D. Trimming took off 5 bases at V and 3 bases at J, with 13 bases between the two ends. The CDR3 spans 15 residues. The germline V gene has CDR1 SEHNR and CDR2 FQNEAQ (reference sequence). CDR3 DNA sequence: TGTGCCAGCAGCCCCGGTCATGTACCTAATGAAAAACTGTTTTTT. It yields the protein CASSPGHVPNEKLFF.

This clonotype was observed at least ten times. V usage is TRBV12-3 or TRBV12-4 and J usage is TRBJ2-3, with a tentative D call TRBD2 (6 bases). V dropped 7 bases and J dropped 4 bases, with 12 bases sitting between them. The CDR3 has 13 amino acids. This CDR3 reads CASTDRGADTQYF. The DNA for the CDR3 is TGTGCCAGCACCGACCGCGGGGCAGATACGCAGTATTTT.

This clonotype was detected many times. The chain couples TRBV2 to TRBJ2-7; 9 bases map to TRBD2. The CDR3 has 14 amino acids. Germline V gene data show CDR1 as SNHLY and CDR2 as FYNNEI. V gave up 3 bases and J gave up 3 bases; unmatched junction bases: 3. CDR3 in DNA: TGTGCCAGCAGTGAGGGTAGCGGGAGCTACGAGCAGTACTTC. This sequence encodes CASSEGSGSYEQYF.

This clonotype has at least ten counts. V gene TRBV28 combines with J gene TRBJ2-7, with 7 bases that match TRBD1. CDR3 length equals 14 residues. The V gene's germline CDR1 is MDHEN and CDR2 SYDVKM. V gave up 2 bases and J gave up 4 bases; unmatched junction bases: 5. The CDR3 region is CASSLTGESYEQYF. Here the CDR3 DNA reads TGTGCCAGCAGTTTAACAGGGGAGAGTTACGAGCAGTACTTC. Full variable domain (rest looked up from reference TRBV28 and TRBJ2-7): DVKVTQSSRYLVKRTGEKVFLECVQDMDHENMFWYRQDPGLGLRLIYFSYDVKMKEKGDIPEGYSVSREKKERFSLILESASTNQTSMYLCASSLTGESYEQYFGPGTRLTVT.

A few counts support this clonotype. The chain employs TRBV2 and TRBJ1-1; TRBD1 matches at 11 bases. CDR1 and CDR2 from the germline V gene are SNHLY and FYNNEI. The CDR3 has 15 amino acids. J was trimmed by 4 bases and V by 7 bases; bases with no gene match: 8. CDR3 bases: TGTGCCAGCATCCGGGGGACAGGGGGTTCCACTGAAGCTTTCTTT. Its translation: CASIRGTGGSTEAFF.

This clonotype was picked up many times. CDR3 sequence: CAWKVTGFAYGYTF. CDR3 coding DNA: TGTGCCTGGAAAGTCACAGGGTTCGCCTATGGCTACACCTTC. The chain has TRBV30 and TRBJ1-2; the D gene is possibly TRBD1 (6 bases). This CDR3 is built from 14 residues. Germline V CDR1 and CDR2: GTSNPN, SVGIG (reference sequence). V was clipped by 4 bases and J by 4 bases, with 16 bases between them. The full variable domain, in which reference TRBV30 and TRBJ1-2 provide the parts outside the CDR3, is SQTIHQWPATLVQPVGSPLSLECTVEGTSNPNLYWYRQAAGRGLQLLFYSVGIGQISSEVPQNLSASRPQDRQFILSSKKLLLSDSGFYLCAWKVTGFAYGYTFGSGTRLTVV.

This clonotype was seen ten or more times. The chain recombines TRBV15 with TRBJ1-2; tentatively, D is TRBD1 (6 bases). Germline lookup yields CDR1 LNHNV and CDR2 YYDKDF (reference sequence). The CDR3 is made up of 14 amino acids. V lost 0 bases to trimming and J lost 4 bases, with 9 bases between them. In DNA, the CDR3 is TGTGCCACCAGCAGAGAGGGGGGGGCCTATGGCTACACCTTC. It is translated as CATSREGGAYGYTF. The full variable domain, completed using reference TRBV15 and TRBJ1-2, is DAMVIQNPRYQVTQFGKPVTLSCSQTLNHNVMYWYQQKSSQAPKLLFHYYDKDFNNEADTPDNFQSRRPNTSFCFLDIRSPGLGDTAMYLCATSREGGAYGYTFGSGTRLTVV.

The sample holds a few counts of this clonotype. This sequence joins TRBV7-2 and TRBJ1-4, with 7 bases lining up with TRBD1. The germline gives CDR1 SGHTA, CDR2 FQGNSA. After removal of 5 bases from V and 8 bases from J, the junction contained 11 bases not matched to a gene. The CDR3 is 15 residues long. This chain's CDR3 is CASSPRAGGGEKLFF. The DNA of the CDR3 is TGTGCCAGCAGCCCCCGGGCAGGGGGAGGGGAAAAACTGTTTTTT.

There are many counts of this clonotype. V usage is TRBV5-1 and J usage is TRBJ2-1, with 9 nucleotides matching TRBD2. After removal of 0 bases from V and 10 bases from J, the junction contained 11 bases not matched to a gene. The CDR3 runs to 16 residues. Germline V gives CDR1 SGHRS, CDR2 YFSETQ. CDR3 nucleotides: TGCGCCAGCAGCTTGGACATGAGTAGCGGGAGTGGGGAGCAGTTCTTC. The encoded protein is CASSLDMSSGSGEQFF. The full variable domain, rest sourced from reference TRBV5-1 and TRBJ2-1, is KAGVTQTPRYLIKTRGQQVTLSCSPISGHRSVSWYQQTPGQGLQFLFEYFSETQRNKGNFPGRFSGRQFSNSRSEMNVSTLELGDSALYLCASSLDMSSGSGEQFFGPGTRLTVL.

This clonotype was seen many times. This chain connects TRBV29-1 to TRBJ2-7, with D perhaps assigned TRBD1 or TRBD2 (5 bases each). Germline-derived CDR1 and CDR2 are SQVTM and ANQGSEA. The ends were cut back, 6 bases at V and 4 bases at J, with 16 bases in the middle. This CDR3 comprises 13 residues. The CDR3 reads CSVEGPGEYEQYF. Written as DNA, the CDR3 is TGCAGCGTAGAGGGACCCGGGGAATACGAGCAGTACTTC.

This clonotype was observed a few times. CDR3 amino acids: CSARDQGSSGYTF. Written as DNA, the CDR3 is TGCAGTGCTAGAGATCAAGGCTCAAGTGGCTACACCTTC. The chain is built from TRBV20-1 and TRBJ1-2; no clear D gene. This CDR3 spans 13 amino acids. The V end lost 0 bases, the J end lost 7 bases, and 12 bases lay between the germline ends. Germline CDR1 is DFQATT and CDR2 is SNEGSKA (reference sequence).

This clonotype was seen repeatedly, ten times or more. The chain uses TRBV5-1 and TRBJ2-7, with a possible D match to TRBD1 (6 bases). V was shortened by 5 bases and J by 3 bases, with 15 bases between the two germline ends. This CDR3 region has 14 residues. Germline CDR1 reads SGHRS; CDR2 reads YFSETQ. This CDR3 reads CASSPDRGFYEQYF. CDR3 coding DNA: TGCGCCAGCAGTCCTGATAGGGGGTTCTACGAGCAGTACTTC.